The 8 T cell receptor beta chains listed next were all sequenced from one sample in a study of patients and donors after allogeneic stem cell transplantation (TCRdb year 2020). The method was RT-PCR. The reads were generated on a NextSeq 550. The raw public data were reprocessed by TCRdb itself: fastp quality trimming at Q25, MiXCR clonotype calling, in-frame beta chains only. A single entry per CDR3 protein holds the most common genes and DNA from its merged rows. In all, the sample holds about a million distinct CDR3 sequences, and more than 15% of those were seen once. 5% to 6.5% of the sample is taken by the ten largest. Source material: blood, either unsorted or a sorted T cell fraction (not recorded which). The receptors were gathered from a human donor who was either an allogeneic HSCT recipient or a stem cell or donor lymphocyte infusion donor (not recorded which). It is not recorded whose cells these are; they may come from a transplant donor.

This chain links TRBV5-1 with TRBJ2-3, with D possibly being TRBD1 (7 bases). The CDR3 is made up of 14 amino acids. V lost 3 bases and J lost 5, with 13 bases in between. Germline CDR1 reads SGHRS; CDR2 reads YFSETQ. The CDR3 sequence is CASSWRGLGDTQYF. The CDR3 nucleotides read TGCGCCAGCAGCTGGAGGGGGCTAGGAGATACGCAGTATTTT.

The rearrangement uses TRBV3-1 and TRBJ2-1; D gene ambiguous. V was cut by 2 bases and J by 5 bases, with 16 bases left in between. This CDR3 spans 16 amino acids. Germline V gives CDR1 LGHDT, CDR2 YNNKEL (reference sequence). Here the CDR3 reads CASSQYLGNLNNEQFF. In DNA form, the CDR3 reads TGTGCCAGCAGCCAATATCTAGGGAATCTAAACAATGAGCAGTTCTTC.

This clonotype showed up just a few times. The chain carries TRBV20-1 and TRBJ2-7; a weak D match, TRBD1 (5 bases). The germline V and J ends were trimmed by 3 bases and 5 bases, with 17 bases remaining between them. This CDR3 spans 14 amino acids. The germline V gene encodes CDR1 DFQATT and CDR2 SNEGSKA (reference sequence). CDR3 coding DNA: TGCAGTGCTAGGATAGGTGTCAGGGTCGACGAGCAGTACTTC. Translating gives CSARIGVRVDEQYF.

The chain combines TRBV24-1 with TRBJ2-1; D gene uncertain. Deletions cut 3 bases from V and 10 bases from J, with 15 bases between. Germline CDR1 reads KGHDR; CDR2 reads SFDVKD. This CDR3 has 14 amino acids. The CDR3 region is CATSDRRLPQEQFF. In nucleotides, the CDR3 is TGTGCCACCAGTGATCGACGACTGCCACAGGAGCAGTTCTTC.

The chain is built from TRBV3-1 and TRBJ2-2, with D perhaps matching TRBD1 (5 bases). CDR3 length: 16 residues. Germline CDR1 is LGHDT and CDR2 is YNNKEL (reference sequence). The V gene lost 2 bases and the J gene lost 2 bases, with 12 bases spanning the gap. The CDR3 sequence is CASSQYQDSNTGELFF. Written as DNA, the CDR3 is TGTGCCAGCAGCCAATATCAAGACAGTAACACCGGGGAGCTGTTTTTT.

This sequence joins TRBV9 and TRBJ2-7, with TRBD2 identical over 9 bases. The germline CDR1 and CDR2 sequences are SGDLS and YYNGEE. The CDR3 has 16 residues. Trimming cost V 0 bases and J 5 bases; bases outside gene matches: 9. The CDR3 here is CASSVGSSGSLDEQYF. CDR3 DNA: TGTGCCAGCAGCGTAGGTAGTAGCGGGAGTTTGGACGAGCAGTACTTC. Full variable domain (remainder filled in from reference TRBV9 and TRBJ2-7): DSGVTQTPKHLITATGQRVTLRCSPRSGDLSVYWYQQSLDQGLQFLIQYYNGEERAKGNILERFSAQQFPDLHSELNLSSLELGDSALYFCASSVGSSGSLDEQYFGPGTRLTVT.

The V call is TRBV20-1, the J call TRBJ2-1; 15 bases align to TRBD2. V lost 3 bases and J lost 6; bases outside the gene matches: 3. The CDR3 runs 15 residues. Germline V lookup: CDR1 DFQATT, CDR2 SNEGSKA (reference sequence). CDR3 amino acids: CSASGLAGGPNEQFF. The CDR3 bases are TGCAGTGCTAGCGGACTAGCGGGGGGGCCCAATGAGCAGTTCTTC.

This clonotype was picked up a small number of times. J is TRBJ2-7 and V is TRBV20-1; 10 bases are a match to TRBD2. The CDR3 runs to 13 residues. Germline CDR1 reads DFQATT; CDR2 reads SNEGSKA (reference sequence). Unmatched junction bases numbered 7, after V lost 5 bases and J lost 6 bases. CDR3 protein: CSASISGRGEQYF. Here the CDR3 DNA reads TGCAGTGCTTCGATCAGCGGGAGGGGCGAGCAGTACTTC.